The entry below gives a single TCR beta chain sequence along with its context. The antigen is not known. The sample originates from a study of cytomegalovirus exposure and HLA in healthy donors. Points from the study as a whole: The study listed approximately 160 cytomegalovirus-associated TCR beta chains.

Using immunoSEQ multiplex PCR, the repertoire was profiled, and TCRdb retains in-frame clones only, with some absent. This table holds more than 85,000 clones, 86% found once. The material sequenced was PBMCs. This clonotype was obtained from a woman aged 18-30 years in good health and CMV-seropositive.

CDR3 protein: CASSTEGYNEQFF. CDR3 nucleotide sequence: TGTGCCAGCAGTACGGAGGGATACAATGAGCAGTTCTTC. This chain connects TRBV28 to TRBJ2-1, with TRBD2 as a possible D gene (6 bases). This CDR3 has 13 residues. The V gene's germline CDR1 is MDHEN and CDR2 SYDVKM. V lost 5 bases and J lost 4, with 9 bases in between.